This T cell receptor (beta chain) was captured in a study of neoadjuvant anti-PD-1 for oral cavity cancer. Notes on the study in general: After neoadjuvant nivolumab, PBMC T cell clonality was significantly higher in non-responders than responders. Higher pretreatment Treg/Th17 ratios tracked higher pretreatment blood clonality.

Notes on this clone: Its antigen is not known.

Assay used: immunoSEQ multiplex PCR; TCRdb lists only in-frame clones, some missing. The sample includes several thousand clones, approximately 70% of them seen just once. Time point of the sample: after neoadjuvant nivolumab, at surgical resection. No culture or expansion preceded analysis of these blood cells. Per germline, CDR1 MNHEY and CDR2 SVGAGI. V lost 7 bases and J lost 8; bases outside the gene matches: 9. This CDR3 has 13 residues. The starting material was PBMCs, obtained after nivolumab (anti-PD-1) treatment. J is TRBJ2-5 and V is TRBV6-5, with 8 bases fitting TRBD1. This sequence originates from a person aged 35 to 85 with oral cavity squamous cell carcinoma. This chain's CDR3 is CASNAGQGSTQYF. CDR3 bases: TGTGCCAGCAACGCCGGACAGGGAAGCACCCAGTACTTC.